The next 27 T cell receptor beta chains were all read from a single sample in a study of beta chain features in type 1 diabetes. Overall study findings and caveats: Type 1 diabetes patients had TCRB CDR3s that were shorter (moderately but significantly so) in all four CD4+ subsets.

These receptors are not linked to any known antigen. The investigators reverse transcribed all of the isolated RNA, so they sequenced expressed TCRB transcripts. TCRdb keeps only in-frame clones here, not all; method: immunoSEQ multiplex PCR. The sample has over 650,000 clones, over 11% seen once. Sequencing was carried out using naive CD4+ T cells from blood. The receptor set was obtained from a man younger than 35 with type 1 diabetes.

This chain links TRBV7-8 with TRBJ2-5, with a weak D call TRBD2 (5 bases). V was trimmed by 1 base and J by 4 bases, leaving 7 bases between them. CDR3 length: 13 residues. Germline CDR1 is SGHVS and CDR2 is FQNEAQ. The CDR3 loop is CASSLGTLETQYF. As DNA, the CDR3 is TGTGCCAGCAGCTTAGGGACTCTAGAGACCCAGTACTTC.

This clone was recorded a few times. This sequence joins TRBV6-5 and TRBJ2-7; D possibly matches TRBD1 or TRBD2 (5 bases each). Per the germline V gene, CDR1 is MNHEY and CDR2 is SVGAGI. V was clipped by 2 bases and J by 5 bases, with 13 bases between them. This CDR3 has 14 amino acids. As DNA, the CDR3 is TGTGCCAGCAGTTACGCCCGAGGGGACGACGAGCAGTACTTC. This codes for CASSYARGDDEQYF.

The genes are TRBV4-2 and TRBJ2-5; 11 positions match TRBD2. Trimming removed 6 bases from V and 7 bases from J; junction bases left unmatched: 10. Germline loops: CDR1 LGHNA, CDR2 YNFKEQ. This CDR3 has 15 residues. The CDR3 sequence is CASSPPTTSGGTQYF. CDR3 nucleotides: TGTGCCAGCAGTCCTCCAACAACTAGCGGGGGGACCCAGTACTTC.

The table lists this clone with a few counts. The chain couples TRBV19 to TRBJ1-5; tentative D call: TRBD1 (6 bases). Germline lookup yields CDR1 LNHDA and CDR2 SQIVND (reference sequence). Between the trimmed V and J ends, which lost 5 bases and 5 bases, there was a span of 10 bases. The CDR3 length is 13 residues. This CDR3 reads CASSWGLDQPQHF. The CDR3 nucleotides are TGTGCCAGTAGTTGGGGGCTAGATCAGCCCCAGCATTTT.

This chain connects TRBV11-2 to TRBJ2-3, with 9 bases aligning to TRBD2. After removal of 1 base from V and 1 base from J, the junction contained 0 bases not matched to a gene. There are 15 residues in the CDR3. CDR1 and CDR2 (germline): SGHAT, FQNNGV. This chain's CDR3 is CASSLGGRGTDTQYF. CDR3 DNA sequence: TGTGCCAGCAGCTTAGGCGGGAGGGGCACAGATACGCAGTATTTT. Variable domain in full (rest from reference TRBV11-2 and TRBJ2-3): EAGVAQSPRYKIIEKRQSVAFWCNPISGHATLYWYQQILGQGPKLLIQFQNNGVVDDSQLPKDRFSAERLKGVDSTLKIQPAKLEDSAVYLCASSLGGRGTDTQYFGPGTRLTVL.

The table lists this clone with a few counts. Other DNA sequences in this sample translate to the same CDR3. The chain combines TRBV6-5 with TRBJ2-5; D remains ambiguous. The CDR3 is 13 residues long. Germline values: CDR1 MNHEY, CDR2 SVGAGI. Trimming shortened V by 3 bases and J by 7 bases, and 12 bases separated the two germline ends. CDR3 loop: CASSYGAARTQYF. CDR3 nucleotide sequence: TGTGCCAGCAGTTATGGTGCCGCCAGGACCCAGTACTTC.

Only a few counts were recorded for this clone. For the CDR3, the DNA is TGTGCCAGCAGTTACAGGGATGACGGCACCGGGGAGCTGTTTTTT. It is translated as CASSYRDDGTGELFF. The chain employs TRBV27 and TRBJ2-2; D might be TRBD1 (6 bases). This CDR3 region has 15 residues. V gave up 4 bases and J gave up 4 bases, with 13 bases separating them. Germline loops: CDR1 MNHEY, CDR2 SMNVEV (reference sequence).

In this sample, this clone turned up a few times. The chain is built from TRBV29-1 and TRBJ1-4, with D perhaps matching TRBD1 (5 bases). Trimming took 5 bases from V and 12 from J, leaving 19 bases between them. Germline V CDR1 and CDR2: SQVTM, ANQGSEA. This CDR3 contains 13 residues. CDR3 bases: TGCAGCGTTAGGAGGCAGGGCAGATCGGAACTGTTTTTT. This gives the protein CSVRRQGRSELFF.

V is TRBV4-1 and J is TRBJ1-2; D may be TRBD1 (5 bases). Per the germline V gene, CDR1 is MGHRA and CDR2 is YSYEKL. Trimming stripped 4 bases from V and 8 bases from J, with 11 bases between. The CDR3 is 12 residues long. This chain's CDR3 is CASSREGRGYTF. For the CDR3, the DNA is TGCGCCAGCAGCCGAGAGGGGAGGGGCTACACCTTC.

V usage is TRBV7-2 and J usage is TRBJ1-1; no firm D call. The CDR3 loop spans 12 amino acids. The V end lost 4 bases, the J end lost 4 bases, and 7 bases lay between the germline ends. In germline, CDR1 is SGHTA, CDR2 FQGNSA. The CDR3 nucleotides are TGTGCCAGCAGCTCCTGGCGCACTGAAGCTTTCTTT. Amino acids: CASSSWRTEAFF.

This clone was recorded a few times. The sample holds other DNA sequences that translate to the same CDR3. The chain employs TRBV20-1 and TRBJ2-1, with unresolved D. The V end was cut by 1 base, the J end by 7 bases, with 5 bases between. This CDR3 is built from 11 residues. The V gene's germline CDR1 is DFQATT and CDR2 SNEGSKA (reference sequence). In DNA, the CDR3 is TGCAGTGCTAGAGGAGGAAATGAGCAGTTCTTC. This gives the protein CSARGGNEQFF.

The chain is built from TRBV2 and TRBJ2-2; D not certain. V shed 3 bases and J shed 0 bases, with 8 bases lying between them. The length of the CDR3 is 15 residues. Germline loops: CDR1 SNHLY, CDR2 FYNNEI. The CDR3: CASSEGNANTGELFF. DNA of the CDR3: TGTGCCAGCAGTGAGGGGAACGCGAACACCGGGGAGCTGTTTTTT.

This clone was counted between two and nine times. The chain joins TRBV25-1 to TRBJ2-3; no firm D call. The germline V and J ends were trimmed by 6 bases and 5 bases, with 9 bases remaining between them. Germline values: CDR1 MGHDK, CDR2 SYGVNS. CDR3 length equals 12 residues. The chain's CDR3 is CASSLVRDTQYF. The CDR3 nucleotides read TGTGCCAGCAGCTTGGTGAGAGATACGCAGTATTTT.

Points on this clone: The same CDR3 is also encoded by other DNA sequences in this sample. This chain links TRBV4-1 with TRBJ2-1; the D is unclear. CDR1 is MGHRA and CDR2 is YSYEKL in the germline V gene. The length of the CDR3 is 13 residues. With 0 bases removed from V and 4 bases from J, the gap between germline ends came to 4 bases. CDR3 nucleotide sequence: TGCGCCAGCAGCCAAGACCCTTACAATGAGCAGTTCTTC. The encoded protein is CASSQDPYNEQFF.

The sample holds a few counts of this clone. This rearrangement joins TRBV18 to TRBJ2-1; maybe TRBD2 (5 bases). CDR3 length: 13 residues. In germline, CDR1 is KGHSH, CDR2 LQKENI. V lost 5 bases, J lost 6 bases, and 11 bases lay in between. The CDR3 here is CASSSGLINEQFF. The CDR3 region has the DNA TGTGCCAGCTCATCCGGACTGATCAATGAGCAGTTCTTC.

The CDR3 protein is CASSLWGEAYGYTF. DNA of the CDR3: TGTGCCAGCAGTTTATGGGGAGAAGCCTATGGCTACACCTTC. The chain joins TRBV28 to TRBJ1-2; no firm D call. Germline-derived CDR1 and CDR2 are MDHEN and SYDVKM. The CDR3 totals 14 residues. V lost 0 bases to trimming and J lost 4 bases, with 9 bases between them.

This clone was detected a few times. The chain carries TRBV15 and TRBJ1-4, with 7 bases matching TRBD1. Germline CDR1 and CDR2: LNHNV and YYDKDF (reference sequence). The CDR3 spans 15 residues. The J segment lost 10 bases and the V segment lost 0 bases, leaving 8 bases of the junction unmatched. CDR3 bases: TGTGCCACCAGCAGAGAGAACAGGGGTGGGCTAAAACTGTTTTTT. Translation: CATSRENRGGLKLFF.

The V gene is TRBV2, the J gene TRBJ1-5; 8 bases are shared with TRBD1. This CDR3 region has 14 residues. Germline CDR1 reads SNHLY; CDR2 reads FYNNEI. The trim removed 7 bases at V and 7 bases at J, leaving 9 bases unmatched. The CDR3 sequence: CASTQDRGDQPQHF. Here the CDR3 DNA reads TGTGCCAGCACTCAAGACAGGGGTGACCAGCCCCAGCATTTT. Together with reference TRBV2 and TRBJ1-5, the CDR3 gives the full variable domain: EPEVTQTPSHQVTQMGQEVILRCVPISNHLYFYWYRQILGQKVEFLVSFYNNEISEKSEIFDDQFSVERPDGSNFTLKIRSTKLEDSAMYFCASTQDRGDQPQHFGDGTRLSIL.

This clone was recorded a few times. The chain joins TRBV5-1 to TRBJ2-3, with D tentatively TRBD2 (6 bases). The CDR3 covers 15 residues. Germline CDR1 SGHRS, CDR2 YFSETQ. V was cut by 0 bases and J by 0 bases, with 8 bases left in between. The CDR3 is CASSLAGTSTDTQYF. Here the CDR3 DNA reads TGCGCCAGCAGCTTGGCAGGGACTAGCACAGATACGCAGTATTTT.

In DNA, the CDR3 is TGTGCCTGGAGTGTATTGGGGCCAGAGACCCAGTACTTC. Its protein is CAWSVLGPETQYF. The chain employs TRBV30 and TRBJ2-5, with a weak D call TRBD1 (5 bases). Trimming shortened V by 0 bases and J by 4 bases, and 9 bases separated the two germline ends. CDR1 and CDR2 from the germline V gene are GTSNPN and SVGIG (reference sequence). The CDR3 contains 13 residues.

The rearrangement links TRBV4-1 to TRBJ2-1; D is unresolved. The CDR3 loop spans 16 amino acids. The germline CDR1 and CDR2 sequences are MGHRA and YSYEKL. Trimming pared 1 base from V and 3 bases from J, leaving 13 bases between. Here the CDR3 DNA reads TGCGCCAGCAGCCAAGTTTGGACGACCGGCTACAATGAGCAGTTCTTC. Its translation: CASSQVWTTGYNEQFF.

V and J are TRBV5-1 and TRBJ1-1; 9 positions agree with TRBD1. The J segment lost 0 bases and the V segment lost 5 bases, leaving 5 bases of the junction unmatched. The CDR3 extends over 15 amino acids. Germline assignment: CDR1 SGHRS and CDR2 YFSETQ. CDR3 in DNA: TGCGCCAGCAGTTCGGGGACAGGGATGAACACTGAAGCTTTCTTT. As protein: CASSSGTGMNTEAFF.

The chain couples TRBV7-2 to TRBJ1-2, with D perhaps TRBD1 (5 bases). CDR1 and CDR2 (germline): SGHTA, FQGNSA. The CDR3 has 14 amino acids. V was trimmed by 6 bases and J by 7 bases, leaving 18 bases between them. The CDR3 DNA reads as TGTGCCAGCAGGCCCCCCCCGCAGGGAGGTGGCTACACCTTC. Residues: CASRPPPQGGGYTF.

This clone has only a few counts. The chain has TRBV25-1 and TRBJ2-5; no clear D gene. The CDR3 sequence is 15 residues long. Looked up from germline, CDR1 is MGHDK and CDR2 is SYGVNS. Trimming pared 4 bases from V and 5 bases from J, leaving 17 bases between. CDR3 in amino acids: CASSALRTTGETQYF. The CDR3 coding sequence is TGTGCCAGCAGTGCCCTCCGGACCACCGGGGAGACCCAGTACTTC.

V usage is TRBV27 and J usage is TRBJ1-1; D gene ambiguous. Trimming removed 4 bases at V and 4 bases at J, with 10 bases between. The CDR3 sequence is 13 residues long. CDR1 is MNHEY and CDR2 is SMNVEV in the germline V gene (reference sequence). This chain's CDR3 is CASSSSWSTEAFF. CDR3 nucleotide sequence: TGTGCCAGCAGTTCATCATGGAGCACTGAAGCTTTCTTT.

The chain has TRBV5-1 and TRBJ2-1; the D gene is possibly TRBD1 (6 bases). V was trimmed by 0 bases and J by 0 bases, leaving 7 bases between them. Germline CDR1 reads SGHRS; CDR2 reads YFSETQ. The length of the CDR3 is 15 residues. CDR3 sequence reads: CASSLGQDSYNEQFF. CDR3 nucleotides: TGCGCCAGCAGCTTGGGACAGGACTCCTACAATGAGCAGTTCTTC. The full variable domain, its missing parts supplied by reference TRBV5-1 and TRBJ2-1, is KAGVTQTPRYLIKTRGQQVTLSCSPISGHRSVSWYQQTPGQGLQFLFEYFSETQRNKGNFPGRFSGRQFSNSRSEMNVSTLELGDSALYLCASSLGQDSYNEQFFGPGTRLTVL.

This clone was detected once. J is TRBJ2-5 and V is TRBV6-6; D is perhaps TRBD1 (6 bases). Per the germline V gene, CDR1 is MNHNY and CDR2 is SVGAGI (reference sequence). Trimming took 6 bases from V and 1 from J, leaving 6 bases between them. This CDR3 region has 12 residues. DNA for the CDR3: TGTGCCAGCAGACAGGGCCAAGAGACCCAGTACTTC. It translates to CASRQGQETQYF.